The 17 T cell receptor beta chains below all came from one sample that was sequenced in a study of shared clonotypes between healthy human individuals. Clones were read by immunoSEQ multiplex PCR, and TCRdb kept only the in-frame ones, dropping some. The sample holds 650,000 to 750,000 clones, roughly 78% seen once. The sample taken for sequencing was memory CD4+ T cells sorted from blood. Subset indicated: CD45RA-negative fraction. All receptors derive from a woman aged 25 to 39 in good health.

This sequence joins TRBV28 and TRBJ1-2; no definite D call. V was pared by 4 bases and J by 2 bases, with 14 bases between. This CDR3 is 15 amino acids long. Germline V gene sequence: CDR1 MDHEN, CDR2 SYDVKM. CDR3 sequence reads: CASSSPSGVNYGYTF. The CDR3 nucleotides read TGTGCCAGCAGTTCCCCTTCCGGGGTCAACTATGGCTACACCTTC.

CDR3 DNA sequence: TGCGCCAGCAGTGCAAGGGACCTAAGCGGGGACACTGAAGCTTTCTTT. Translated: CASSARDLSGDTEAFF. The rearrangement joins TRBV10-1 to TRBJ1-1, with D perhaps TRBD1 (5 bases). The CDR3 consists of 16 residues. Germline CDR1 and CDR2: WNHNN and SYGVQD (reference sequence). Between the trimmed V and J ends, which lost 4 bases and 3 bases, there was a span of 18 bases.

The CDR3 here is CASSPLPAGSDTGELFF. In nucleotides, the CDR3 is TGTGCCAGCTCACCACTTCCCGCAGGCTCGGACACCGGGGAGCTGTTTTTT. The rearrangement joins TRBV18 to TRBJ2-2; no firm D call. V dropped 1 base and J dropped 3 bases, with 15 bases sitting between them. This CDR3 is 17 amino acids long. Germline lookup yields CDR1 KGHSH and CDR2 LQKENI.

As to this clone: This may stem from a read error, because a much larger clone lies one nucleotide away. The chain is built from TRBV14 and TRBJ2-7; no clear D. The germline V gene encodes CDR1 SGHDN and CDR2 FVKESK. The CDR3 totals 11 residues. Trimming took off 3 bases at V and 3 bases at J, with 3 bases between the two ends. Written as DNA, the CDR3 is TGTGCCAGCAGCCAGGGCTACGAGCAGTACTTC. Amino acids: CASSQGYEQYF.

Comments on this clone: Other DNA sequences in this sample translate to the same CDR3. The chain joins TRBV5-1 to TRBJ2-3; weak D call: TRBD2 (5 bases). CDR3 length equals 14 residues. Between the trimmed V and J ends, which lost 4 bases and 6 bases, there was a span of 15 bases. Germline CDR1 reads SGHRS; CDR2 reads YFSETQ. CDR3 DNA: TGCGCCAGCAGCGGAGGACGGTCGGCGGATACGCAGTATTTT. Amino acids: CASSGGRSADTQYF.

To note about this clone: Other DNA sequences in the sample encode the same CDR3. The CDR3 nucleotides are TGTGCCAGCAGCTTAGAAGCCGAGAACACTGAAGCTTTCTTT. Translated: CASSLEAENTEAFF. The chain links TRBV7-9 to TRBJ1-1; no clear D. V lost 1 base to trimming and J lost 1 base, with 7 bases between them. CDR3 size: 14 residues. CDR1 is SEHNR and CDR2 is FQNEAQ in the germline V gene (reference sequence).

Here the CDR3 reads CASSPAVMNTEAFF. In DNA form, the CDR3 reads TGTGCCAGCAGTCCAGCCGTGATGAACACTGAAGCTTTCTTT. The chain uses TRBV25-1 and TRBJ1-1; no reliable D call. The V gene's germline CDR1 is MGHDK and CDR2 SYGVNS. Trimming pared 5 bases from V and 0 bases from J, leaving 10 bases between. The CDR3 extends over 14 amino acids. Looking up the rest from reference TRBV25-1 and TRBJ1-1 gives the full variable domain: EADIYQTPRYLVIGTGKKITLECSQTMGHDKMYWYQQDPGMELHLIHYSYGVNSTEKGDLSSESTVSRIRTEHFPLTLESARPSHTSQYLCASSPAVMNTEAFFGQGTRLTVV.

The chain recombines TRBV23-1 with TRBJ2-5; TRBD1 might be the D (6 bases). TRBV23-1 falls under the ORF class, with uncertain function. This CDR3 has 14 amino acids. Trimming took 4 bases from V and 0 from J, leaving 9 bases between them. The CDR3 DNA is TGCGCCAGCAGTCGAAAGGGGGACCAAGAGACCCAGTACTTC. Its translation: CASSRKGDQETQYF.

Remarks on this clone: The same CDR3 arises from other DNA sequences in this sample as well. This sequence joins TRBV2 and TRBJ1-3; a weak D match, TRBD1 (6 bases). V shed 6 bases and J shed 0 bases, with 12 bases lying between them. The CDR3 contains 15 residues. Germline-derived CDR1 and CDR2 are SNHLY and FYNNEI. CDR3 coding DNA: TGTGCCAGCAGCGGACAGCCCCACTCTGGAAACACCATATATTTT. Residues: CASSGQPHSGNTIYF. Together with reference TRBV2 and TRBJ1-3, the CDR3 gives the full variable domain: EPEVTQTPSHQVTQMGQEVILRCVPISNHLYFYWYRQILGQKVEFLVSFYNNEISEKSEIFDDQFSVERPDGSNFTLKIRSTKLEDSAMYFCASSGQPHSGNTIYFGEGSWLTVV.

The chain carries TRBV5-4 and TRBJ2-7; a weak D match, TRBD1 (6 bases). CDR3 length: 13 residues. Germline CDR1 is SGHNT and CDR2 is YYREEE (reference sequence). Trimming took off 5 bases at V and 3 bases at J, with 12 bases between the two ends. CDR3 sequence (DNA): TGTGCCAGCAGTCCAGGGGTCAGCTACGAGCAGTACTTC. Translating gives CASSPGVSYEQYF.

The sample holds a few counts of this clone. The V gene is TRBV18, the J gene TRBJ2-6; unclear D gene. Trimming cost V 3 bases and J 1 base, with 4 bases left between them. The CDR3 extends over 14 amino acids. Germline values: CDR1 KGHSH, CDR2 LQKENI. The CDR3 DNA is TGTGCCAGCTCACCGTTGTCTGGGGCCAACGTCCTGACTTTC. It is translated as CASSPLSGANVLTF.

This chain uses TRBV10-3 with TRBJ2-5, with TRBD1 matching 8 bases. This CDR3 has 14 residues. The V and J ends lost 3 bases and 5 bases, in that order; junction bases with no gene match: 5. CDR1 ENHRY and CDR2 SYGVKD come from the germline V gene. The CDR3 is CAISDGQGGETQYF. CDR3 coding DNA: TGTGCCATCAGTGACGGACAGGGTGGGGAGACCCAGTACTTC.

The rearrangement joins TRBV10-2 to TRBJ1-2; D perhaps matches TRBD1 (6 bases). Trimming removed 3 bases from V and 5 bases from J, with 19 bases in between. CDR3 size: 16 residues. The germline V gene has CDR1 WSHSY and CDR2 SAAADI. CDR3 nucleotides: TGCGCCAGCAGTGAATTCTCTTGGGGGGCCACATATGGCTACACCTTC. It translates to CASSEFSWGATYGYTF.

About this clone: A much larger clone is a single base away; this may be a read error. Additional DNA sequences in this sample encode the identical CDR3. The chain uses TRBV18 and TRBJ1-1; D is perhaps TRBD1 (5 bases). The V end lost 9 bases, the J end lost 1 base, and 15 bases lay between the germline ends. Germline-derived CDR1 and CDR2 are KGHSH and LQKENI. The CDR3 runs 14 residues. The CDR3 DNA reads as TGTGCCAGTTCTTCCTCCGGGGGGAACACTGAAGCTTTCTTT. It codes for CASSSSGGNTEAFF.

This clone was detected a few times. The genes are TRBV28 and TRBJ1-2; D not resolved. The CDR3 runs to 16 residues. V lost 3 bases, J lost 2 bases, and 16 bases lay in between. CDR1 is MDHEN and CDR2 is SYDVKM in the germline V gene. The CDR3 region is CASSFIARTGNYGYTF. CDR3 nucleotide sequence: TGTGCCAGCAGTTTCATTGCCCGGACGGGAAACTATGGCTACACCTTC.

The chain joins TRBV7-9 to TRBJ1-6, with 11 bases matching TRBD1. With V trimmed by 5 bases and J by 13 bases, 10 bases remained unmatched. The V gene's germline CDR1 is SEHNR and CDR2 FQNEAQ (reference sequence). This CDR3 has 15 residues. CDR3 DNA sequence: TGTGCCAGCAGCCCTTCCGGACAGGGGGCGCGGCCCCTCCACTTT. Translation gives CASSPSGQGARPLHF.

The CDR3 loop reads CASSLVGTSENTGELFF. The CDR3, as DNA: TGTGCCAGCAGCTTAGTCGGGACTAGCGAGAACACCGGGGAGCTGTTTTTT. The rearrangement joins TRBV7-9 to TRBJ2-2, with 10 nucleotides matching TRBD2. CDR1 SEHNR and CDR2 FQNEAQ come from the germline V gene (reference sequence). This CDR3 has 17 amino acids. The V segment lost 1 base and the J segment 1 base; nucleotides outside the gene matches: 3.